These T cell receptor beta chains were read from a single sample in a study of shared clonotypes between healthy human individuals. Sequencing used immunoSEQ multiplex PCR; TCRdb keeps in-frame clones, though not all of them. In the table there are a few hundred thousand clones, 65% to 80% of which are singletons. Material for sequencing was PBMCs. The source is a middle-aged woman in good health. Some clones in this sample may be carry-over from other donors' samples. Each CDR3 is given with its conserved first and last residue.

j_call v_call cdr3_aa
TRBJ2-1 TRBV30 CAWGQGSYNEQFF
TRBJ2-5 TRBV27 CASSPFFGQHQETQYF
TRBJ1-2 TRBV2 CASSVFERGYTF
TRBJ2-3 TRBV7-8 CASSLAWGTDTQYF
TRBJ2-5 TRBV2 CASGLAGGPKTQYF
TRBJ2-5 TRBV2 CASSASRETQYF
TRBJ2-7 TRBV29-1 CSVLTSGAYEQYF
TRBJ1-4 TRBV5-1 CASSLATGMFEKLFF
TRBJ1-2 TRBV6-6 CASSYPGGGNYGYTF
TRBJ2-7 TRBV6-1 CASSEPGQEGGYEQYF
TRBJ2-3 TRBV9 CASSRTSTSGSSDTQYF
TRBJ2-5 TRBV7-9 CASSSHRRQGGQETQYF
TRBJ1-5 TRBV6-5 CASSSWGVGEPQHF
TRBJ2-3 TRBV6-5 CASSYKTSGSTDTQYF
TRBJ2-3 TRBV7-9 CASSLAVERLAGGTDTQYF
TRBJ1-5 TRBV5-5 CASSFEGHSNQPQHF
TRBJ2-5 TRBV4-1 CASSRTSLETQYF
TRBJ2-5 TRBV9 CASSVVGTSGVETQYF